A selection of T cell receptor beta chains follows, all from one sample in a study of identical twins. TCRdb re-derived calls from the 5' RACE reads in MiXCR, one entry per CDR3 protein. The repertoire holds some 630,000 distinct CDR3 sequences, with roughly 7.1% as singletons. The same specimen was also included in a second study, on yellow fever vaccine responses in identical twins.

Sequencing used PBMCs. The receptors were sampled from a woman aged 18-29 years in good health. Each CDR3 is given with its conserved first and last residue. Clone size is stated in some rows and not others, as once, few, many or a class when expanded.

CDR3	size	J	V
CASSQIPGLEKVEHTDTQYF	few	TRBJ2-3	TRBV7-3
CASSQDFDRGMNTEAFF	.	TRBJ1-1	TRBV4-1
CASSPNWGGQETQYF	.	TRBJ2-5	TRBV12-3/TRBV12-4
CASSLALVVQGKTDTQYF	few	TRBJ2-3	TRBV11-1
CASSRGSGGNQPQHF	many	TRBJ1-5	TRBV27
CASSVDKRNQPQHF	.	TRBJ1-5	TRBV9
CSVVQGVGQPQHF	many	TRBJ1-5	TRBV29-1
CASTQTAYSNQPQHF	.	TRBJ1-5	TRBV6-1
CASSQDPHFAQYF	few	TRBJ2-3	TRBV4-1
CSARDRRANEKLFF	few	TRBJ1-4	TRBV20-1
CASSFSRETFEQYF	.	TRBJ2-7	TRBV12-3/TRBV12-4
CASSLSGSGDNEQFF	few	TRBJ2-1	TRBV28
CASSVVGLVYNEQFF	.	TRBJ2-1	TRBV9
CASSSDQIEQFF	many	TRBJ2-1	TRBV7-9
CSANGPFQETQYF	.	TRBJ2-5	TRBV20-1
CASSSKGASYNEQFF	many	TRBJ2-1	TRBV7-9
CASRGPSDHEQYF	many	TRBJ2-7	TRBV12-3/TRBV12-4
CASSARGPFYNEQFF	many	TRBJ2-1	TRBV2
CAISEGRGTANQPQHF	many	TRBJ1-5	TRBV10-3
CASSQRVGNEQFF	many	TRBJ2-1	TRBV3-1
CASRADSNYGYTF	many	TRBJ1-2	TRBV5-1
CASSPYNYGYTF	few	TRBJ1-2	TRBV7-9
CASSSSSGKGEQFF	.	TRBJ2-1	TRBV7-3
CSVKTGRNTGELFF	many	TRBJ2-2	TRBV29-1
CASSLRQEGNEQYF	many	TRBJ2-7	TRBV5-1
CASSTRLAGGELFF	many	TRBJ2-2	TRBV12-3/TRBV12-4
CASSGTGGKPQHF	few	TRBJ1-5	TRBV19
CAISGQGTTEAFF	many	TRBJ1-1	TRBV10-3
CASRWEPKETQYF	.	TRBJ2-5	TRBV5-1
CASSRGTSGRSGELFF	few	TRBJ2-2	TRBV9
CASSDGTGRQETQYF	few	TRBJ2-5	TRBV11-2
CASTRLAGAGELFF	many	TRBJ2-2	TRBV12-3/TRBV12-4
CATSDPAGTSGIPPGELFF	many	TRBJ2-2	TRBV24-1
CASSLTSGLSYNEQFF	many	TRBJ2-1	TRBV12-3/TRBV12-4
CASSLSRVFYNEQFF	many	TRBJ2-1	TRBV27
CASSTPFSGAEQYF	few	TRBJ2-7	TRBV5-1
CASSLRDRGHYGYTF	many	TRBJ1-2	TRBV12-3/TRBV12-4
CASTPSDTTRYGYTF	few	TRBJ1-2	TRBV3-1
CASLTTLGNTIYF	many	TRBJ1-3	TRBV28
CASSFRTGVYEQYF	.	TRBJ2-7	TRBV27
CATSRDAPRWSYEQYF	.	TRBJ2-7	TRBV15
CATSDFGANEQFF	many	TRBJ2-1	TRBV24-1
CASSLGWRSSYNEQFF	.	TRBJ2-1	TRBV5-1
CATSRVSAGLSNQPQHF	.	TRBJ1-5	TRBV15
CASGRGQYSYNEQFF	.	TRBJ2-1	TRBV27
CASSEGRRKNIQYF	.	TRBJ2-4	TRBV10-1
CASSSWANNSPLHF	.	TRBJ1-6	TRBV5-5
CASSPGTGYGGELFF	.	TRBJ2-2	TRBV3-1
CASKVAETSYEQYF	few	TRBJ2-7	TRBV5-1
CAISEDRVREKLFF	few	TRBJ1-4	TRBV10-3
CASSQPTSGRAHNEQFF	few	TRBJ2-1	TRBV4-1
CASSLVGHIGSGANVLTF	.	TRBJ2-6	TRBV11-1
CASSSPTGGNEQFF	many	TRBJ2-1	TRBV7-9
CSAPDWTPRYGYTF	many	TRBJ1-2	TRBV20-1
CASSLAGQGSSLYGYTF	few	TRBJ1-2	TRBV5-1